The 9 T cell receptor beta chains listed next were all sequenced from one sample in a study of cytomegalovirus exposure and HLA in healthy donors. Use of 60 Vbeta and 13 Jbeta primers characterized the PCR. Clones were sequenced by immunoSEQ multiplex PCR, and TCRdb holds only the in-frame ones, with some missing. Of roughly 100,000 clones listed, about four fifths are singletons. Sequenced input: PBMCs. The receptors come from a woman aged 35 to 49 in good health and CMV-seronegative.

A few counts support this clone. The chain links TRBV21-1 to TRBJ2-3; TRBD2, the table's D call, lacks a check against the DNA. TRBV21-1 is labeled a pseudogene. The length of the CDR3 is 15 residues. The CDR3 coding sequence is TGTGCCAGCAGCAAAGTTTGCGGAAGCACAGATACGCAGTATTTT. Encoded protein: CASSKVCGSTDTQYF.

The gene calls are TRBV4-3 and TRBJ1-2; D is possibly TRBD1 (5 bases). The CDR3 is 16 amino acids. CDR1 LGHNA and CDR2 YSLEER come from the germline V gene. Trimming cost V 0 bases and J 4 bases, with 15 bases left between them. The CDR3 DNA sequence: TGCGCCAGCAGCCAAGATCTCGGGGGGTTGGCCTATGGCTACACCTTC. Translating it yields CASSQDLGGLAYGYTF.

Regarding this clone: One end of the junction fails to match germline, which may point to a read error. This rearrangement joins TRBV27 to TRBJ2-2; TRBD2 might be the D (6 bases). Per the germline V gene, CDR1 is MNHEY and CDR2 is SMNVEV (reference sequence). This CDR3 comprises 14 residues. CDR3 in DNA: TGTGCCAGCAGCCCCAAGGAAAGGGAATCGGGAGCTGTTTTT. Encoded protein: CASSPKERESGAVF.

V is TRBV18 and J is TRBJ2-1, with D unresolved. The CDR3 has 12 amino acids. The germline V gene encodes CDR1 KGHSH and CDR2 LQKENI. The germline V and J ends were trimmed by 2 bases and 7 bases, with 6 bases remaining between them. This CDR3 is CASSPSGNEQFF. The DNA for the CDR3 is TGTGCCAGCTCACCATCAGGTAATGAGCAGTTCTTC.

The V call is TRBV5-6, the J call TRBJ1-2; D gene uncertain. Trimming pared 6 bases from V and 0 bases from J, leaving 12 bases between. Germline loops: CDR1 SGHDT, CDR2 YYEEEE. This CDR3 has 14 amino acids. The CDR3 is CASNPGATNYGYTF. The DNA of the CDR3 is TGTGCCAGCAACCCCGGAGCGACTAACTATGGCTACACCTTC. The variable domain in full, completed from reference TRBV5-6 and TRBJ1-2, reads DAGVTQSPTHLIKTRGQQVTLRCSPKSGHDTVSWYQQALGQGPQFIFQYYEEEERQRGNFPDRFSGHQFPNYSSELNVNALLLGDSALYLCASNPGATNYGYTFGSGTRLTVV.

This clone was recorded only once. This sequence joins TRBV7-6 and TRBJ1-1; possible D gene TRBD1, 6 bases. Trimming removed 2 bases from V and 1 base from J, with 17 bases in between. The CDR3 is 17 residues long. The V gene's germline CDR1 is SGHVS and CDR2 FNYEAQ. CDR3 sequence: CASSLRPQGSSNTEAFF. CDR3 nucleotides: TGTGCCAGCAGCTTAAGGCCACAGGGTAGCTCGAACACTGAAGCTTTCTTT.

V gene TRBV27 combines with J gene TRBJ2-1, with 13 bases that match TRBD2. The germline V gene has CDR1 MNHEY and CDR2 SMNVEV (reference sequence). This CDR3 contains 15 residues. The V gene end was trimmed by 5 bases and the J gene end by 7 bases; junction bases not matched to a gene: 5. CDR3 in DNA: TGTGCCAGCAGTGTAACTAGCGGGGGGGTTAATGAGCAGTTCTTC. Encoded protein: CASSVTSGGVNEQFF.

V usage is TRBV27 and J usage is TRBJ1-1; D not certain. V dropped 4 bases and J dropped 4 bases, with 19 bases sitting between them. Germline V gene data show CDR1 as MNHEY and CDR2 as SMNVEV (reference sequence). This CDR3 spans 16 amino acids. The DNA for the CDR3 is TGTGCCAGCAGTTCCCTAACGCCTCGGGTCGGCACTGAAGCTTTCTTT. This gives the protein CASSSLTPRVGTEAFF.

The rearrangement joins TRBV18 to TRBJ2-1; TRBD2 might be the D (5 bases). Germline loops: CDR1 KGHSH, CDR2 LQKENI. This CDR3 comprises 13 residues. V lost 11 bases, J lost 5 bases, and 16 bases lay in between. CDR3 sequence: CAASTGIDNEQFF. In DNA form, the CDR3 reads TGTGCCGCAAGCACGGGGATTGACAATGAGCAGTTCTTC.